This T cell receptor (beta chain) was sequenced in a study of early T cells in non-severe SARS-CoV-2 infection. On the study more broadly: From unsorted whole blood, bulk RNA was sequenced, and the chains remained unpaired. Study results and caveats: VDJdb matches were skewed toward anti-spike CD8 T cell responses.

Concerning this clonotype itself: The antigen remains undetermined.

V was shortened by 6 bases and J by 2 bases, with 11 bases between the two germline ends. This CDR3 has 13 residues. Looked up from germline, CDR1 is MNHEY and CDR2 is SVGEGT. Molecules of cDNA were individually given unique molecular identifiers that were attached to them. TCRdb itself ran the 5' RACE reads through MiXCR, one entry per CDR3 protein. This table holds 50,000 to 70,000 distinct CDR3 sequences, about an eighth found once. The clonotype comes from an adult who was a healthcare worker with PCR-confirmed SARS-CoV-2 infection or an uninfected control (not recorded which). The chain combines TRBV6-2 or TRBV6-3 with TRBJ2-7; TRBD1 might be the D (5 bases). The sequenced material came from whole blood. The CDR3 protein is CASRPGQPYEQYF. CDR3 in DNA: TGTGCCAGCAGACCAGGGCAGCCCTACGAGCAGTACTTC.